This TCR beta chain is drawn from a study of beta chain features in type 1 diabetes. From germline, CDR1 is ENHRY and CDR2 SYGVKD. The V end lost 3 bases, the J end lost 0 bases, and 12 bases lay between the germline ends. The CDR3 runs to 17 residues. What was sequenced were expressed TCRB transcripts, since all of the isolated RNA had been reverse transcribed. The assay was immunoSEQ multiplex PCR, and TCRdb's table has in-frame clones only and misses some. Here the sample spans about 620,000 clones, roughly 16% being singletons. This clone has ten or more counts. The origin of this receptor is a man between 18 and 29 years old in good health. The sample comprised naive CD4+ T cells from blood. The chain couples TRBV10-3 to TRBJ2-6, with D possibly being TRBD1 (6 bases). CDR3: CAISDPAGDSGANVLTF. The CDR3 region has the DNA TGTGCCATCAGTGATCCCGCAGGGGACTCTGGGGCCAACGTCCTGACTTTC.